This TCR beta chain was recovered during a study of blood T cells in healthy people across ages. CDR3 length: 11 residues. In germline, CDR1 is MNHEY, CDR2 SMNVEV (reference sequence). Trimming at V came to 6 bases and at J to 14 bases, leaving 3 bases not matched to a gene. This clonotype was counted many times. Its antigen is unidentified. With a J-beta primer mix and a sample-barcoded 5' primer, a second PCR ran about 7 to 12 cycles. Any given sample supplied a minimum of 3 million CDR3-containing paired-end reads. Each CDR3 protein gets one entry after TCRdb re-called the 5' RACE reads with MiXCR. The table records roughly 680,000 distinct CDR3 sequences, under 65% of them present only once. General study points: Diversity estimates from one million T cells were considered underestimates. Roughly linear age-related decline in beta diversity appeared, significant by age roughly 40.

Each donor's blood draw was approximately 10 milliliters of peripheral blood. This chain uses TRBV27 with TRBJ1-6; TRBD1 aligns across 8 bases. The clonotype was recovered from a woman of 80 years or more in good health. The specimen was blood. This CDR3 is CASRTGEALHF. In DNA form, the CDR3 reads TGTGCCAGCAGGACAGGGGAGGCCCTCCACTTT.